What follows is one TCR beta chain and its context. Sequencing was performed with immunoSEQ multiplex PCR; in TCRdb, only in-frame clones are kept and a portion is missing. This table has 150,000 to 250,000 clones, approximately 83% appearing once. Participants spanned ages about 18 to 95 years and resided in 20 to 30 US areas. Self-reported history from a screening survey and questionnaire set each donor's cohort. The data derive from a study of blood T cell repertoires in COVID-19. Study in general: Sites in the United States, Italy and Spain provided acute and convalescent COVID-19 samples.

The V segment lost 2 bases and the J segment 4 bases; nucleotides outside the gene matches: 6. There are 16 residues in the CDR3. Germline lookup yields CDR1 SGHRS and CDR2 YFSETQ. The receptor's source is a man aged 40-55 years who had recovered from COVID-19. The chain combines TRBV5-1 with TRBJ2-5; 12 bases are a match to TRBD2. Input material: PBMCs or T cells enriched from blood (not recorded which). The CDR3 region has the DNA TGCGCCAGCAGCTTCCAACCGACTAGCGGGGGAGAGACCCAGTACTTC. It encodes CASSFQPTSGGETQYF.